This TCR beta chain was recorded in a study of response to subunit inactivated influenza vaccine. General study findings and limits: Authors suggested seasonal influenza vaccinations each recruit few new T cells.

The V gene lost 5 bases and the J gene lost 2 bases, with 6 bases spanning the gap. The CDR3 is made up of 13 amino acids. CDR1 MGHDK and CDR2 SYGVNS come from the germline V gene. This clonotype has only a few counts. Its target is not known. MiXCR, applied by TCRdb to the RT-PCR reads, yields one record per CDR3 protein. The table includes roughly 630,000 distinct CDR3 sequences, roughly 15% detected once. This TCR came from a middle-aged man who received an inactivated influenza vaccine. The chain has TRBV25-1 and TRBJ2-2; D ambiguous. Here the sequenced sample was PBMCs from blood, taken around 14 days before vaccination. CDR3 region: CASSSYNTGELFF. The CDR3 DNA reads TGTGCCAGCAGTAGCTACAACACCGGGGAGCTGTTTTTT.